This T cell receptor (beta chain) emerged from a study of cytomegalovirus exposure and HLA in healthy donors. Broader study findings: In vitro checks showed that a few CMV-associated chains really do target CMV antigens.

The CDR3 is 16 residues long. Trimming stripped 1 base from V and 0 bases from J, with 7 bases between. Germline values: CDR1 SEHNR, CDR2 FQNEAQ (reference sequence). Concerning this clone: No antigen is known for it.

Primers included in the PCR were 60 Vbeta and 13 Jbeta primers. Clones were sequenced by immunoSEQ multiplex PCR, and TCRdb holds only the in-frame ones, with some missing. The sample yields some 150,000 clones, 70% to 90% seen once. This sequence joins TRBV7-9 and TRBJ2-6, with a tentative D call TRBD1 (5 bases). The clonotype originates from a woman under 30 in good health and CMV-seronegative. The sample consisted of PBMCs. CDR3 in DNA: TGTGCCAGCAGCTTAGAGGGGTTCTCTGGGGCCAACGTCCTGACTTTC. This sequence encodes CASSLEGFSGANVLTF.